This T cell receptor beta chain came from a study of memory CD4+ T cells and cytomegalovirus serostatus. Study overall: Healthy Belgian adult donors included roughly ten CMV-positive and some 24 CMV-negative people.

Whole-study findings and limits: Of 150 to 200 reported CMV TCRbeta sequences, roughly 67 were found in memory CD4+ repertoires. CMV serostatus prediction reached median AUC approximately 0.95, or 0.91 with US-trained model.

Sequencing was performed with immunoSEQ multiplex PCR; in TCRdb, only in-frame clones are kept and a portion is missing. Here the sample spans fewer than 40,000 clones, about 73% being singletons. Per germline, CDR1 SGHRS and CDR2 YFSETQ. This CDR3 comprises 14 residues. The ends were cut back, 5 bases at V and 4 bases at J, with 15 bases in the middle. Concerning this clone itself: Its antigen remains unidentified.

The sort gate was single viable CD3+CD4+CD8-CD45RO+ cells for memory CD4+ T cells. Positive selection with CD4 microbeads enriched total CD4+ T cells. The sequencing sample was made of memory CD4+ T cells from blood. This sequence joins TRBV5-1 and TRBJ2-5; D might be TRBD1 (6 bases). The TCR comes from an adult in good health and CMV-seronegative. In DNA, the CDR3 is TGCGCCAGCAGTCGTCTCCAGGGGCGAGAGACCCAGTACTTC. It codes for CASSRLQGRETQYF.